The 10 T cell receptor beta chains listed next were all sequenced from one sample in a study of radiotherapy plus CTLA-4 blockade in lung cancer. Using immunoSEQ multiplex PCR, the repertoire was profiled, and TCRdb retains in-frame clones only, with some absent. The table includes some 60,000 clones, 70% to 85% detected once. The sample was peripheral blood, taken from a patient treated with radiotherapy plus ipilimumab. The receptors shown here come from a human donor with non-small cell lung cancer who had a partial response to radiotherapy plus ipilimumab.

V usage is TRBV5-1 and J usage is TRBJ1-2; the match to TRBD1 covers 9 bases. After removal of 0 bases from V and 6 bases from J, the junction contained 6 bases not matched to a gene. The CDR3 totals 15 residues. Germline V gene lookup returns CDR1 SGHRS and CDR2 YFSETQ. CDR3 DNA: TGCGCCAGCAGCTTGGCCGGGACAGGGTTTAATGGCTACACCTTC. Translated, it gives CASSLAGTGFNGYTF.

The chain carries TRBV6-5 and TRBJ1-2, with TRBD1 matching 7 bases. The V segment lost 6 bases and the J segment 6 bases; nucleotides outside the gene matches: 7. The CDR3 has 13 residues. CDR1 and CDR2 (germline): MNHEY, SVGAGI. The CDR3 sequence: CASRTQGSHGYTF. The DNA for the CDR3 is TGTGCCAGCAGGACACAGGGGAGTCATGGCTACACCTTC.

This rearrangement joins TRBV7-9 to TRBJ2-1, with TRBD2 matching over 8 bases. The CDR3 consists of 17 residues. Germline-derived CDR1 and CDR2 are SEHNR and FQNEAQ (reference sequence). Trimming at V came to 3 bases and at J to 6 bases, leaving 13 bases not matched to a gene. Here the CDR3 DNA reads TGTGCCAGCAGCTTCTCGGTTTCGGGGGGGCTCGGCAATGAGCAGTTCTTC. This codes for CASSFSVSGGLGNEQFF.

This chain joins TRBV11-2 and TRBJ2-3; D gene unclear. The CDR3 sequence is 13 residues long. Germline V CDR1 and CDR2: SGHAT, FQNNGV. V dropped 2 bases and J dropped 2 bases, with 5 bases sitting between them. The CDR3 sequence: CASSLPVTDTQYF. The CDR3 nucleotides are TGTGCCAGCAGCTTACCGGTCACAGATACGCAGTATTTT.

The chain couples TRBV5-3 to TRBJ1-2; D may be TRBD1 (5 bases). TRBV5-3 is placed among ORFs of uncertain function. This CDR3 region has 13 residues. Trimming shortened V by 5 bases and J by 2 bases, and 10 bases separated the two germline ends. CDR3 DNA: TGTGCCAGAAGGGGGGGATCCAACTATGGCTACACCTTC. Translation: CARRGGSNYGYTF.

J is TRBJ1-1 and V is TRBV28, with D possibly matching TRBD1 (5 bases). V lost 6 bases and J lost 4, with 12 bases in between. From germline, CDR1 is MDHEN and CDR2 SYDVKM. The CDR3 is 13 residues long. DNA for the CDR3: TGTGCCAGCAGCTGGCCAGGGCTCACTGAAGCTTTCTTT. Residues: CASSWPGLTEAFF.

J is TRBJ1-1 and V is TRBV28; D call uncertain. The CDR3 is 13 residues long. In germline, CDR1 is MDHEN, CDR2 SYDVKM. V dropped 6 bases and J dropped 1 base, with 9 bases sitting between them. The CDR3 reads CASSPAKNTEAFF. The CDR3 nucleotides are TGTGCCAGCAGCCCCGCTAAGAACACTGAAGCTTTCTTT.

The sample holds a few counts of this clone. The chain links TRBV9 to TRBJ2-7; 9 nucleotides agree with TRBD1. Per the germline V gene, CDR1 is SGDLS and CDR2 is YYNGEE. J lost 3 bases, V lost 0 bases, and 7 bases had no gene match. CDR3 length: 16 amino acids. The CDR3 DNA reads TGTGCCAGCAGCGTAGGGGACAGGGTCGGATTCTACGAGCAGTACTTC. Translating gives CASSVGDRVGFYEQYF.

CDR3 coding DNA: TGTGCCAGCAGCGTAGACAGGGCTAAGCAGCCCCAGCATTTT. Protein: CASSVDRAKQPQHF. The genes are TRBV9 and TRBJ1-5; D might be TRBD1 (6 bases). The CDR3 extends over 14 amino acids. Trimming took 0 bases from V and 7 from J, leaving 11 bases between them. Germline CDR1 reads SGDLS; CDR2 reads YYNGEE. Filled out from reference TRBV9 and TRBJ1-5, the complete variable domain reads DSGVTQTPKHLITATGQRVTLRCSPRSGDLSVYWYQQSLDQGLQFLIQYYNGEERAKGNILERFSAQQFPDLHSELNLSSLELGDSALYFCASSVDRAKQPQHFGDGTRLSIL.

The chain recombines TRBV5-1 with TRBJ1-2; D uncertain. Trimming stripped 0 bases from V and 7 bases from J, with 13 bases between. Germline CDR1 reads SGHRS; CDR2 reads YFSETQ. This CDR3 is built from 14 residues. CDR3 region: CASSLGRGNGGYTF. The CDR3 region has the DNA TGCGCCAGCAGCTTGGGTCGCGGGAATGGTGGCTACACCTTC.